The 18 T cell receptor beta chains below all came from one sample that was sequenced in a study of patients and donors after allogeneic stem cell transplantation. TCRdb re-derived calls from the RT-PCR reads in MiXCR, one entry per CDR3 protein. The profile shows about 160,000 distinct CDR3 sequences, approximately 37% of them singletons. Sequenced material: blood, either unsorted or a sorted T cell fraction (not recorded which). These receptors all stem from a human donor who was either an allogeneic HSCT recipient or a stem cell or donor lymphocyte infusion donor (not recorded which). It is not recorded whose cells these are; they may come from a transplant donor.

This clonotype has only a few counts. The CDR3 sequence is CASSLRSGSYNEQFF. CDR3 in DNA: TGTGCCAGCAGTCTCCGATCAGGGTCCTACAATGAGCAGTTCTTC. The rearrangement links TRBV28 to TRBJ2-1; possible D gene TRBD1, 5 bases. Germline loops: CDR1 MDHEN, CDR2 SYDVKM. The CDR3 totals 15 residues. V shed 5 bases and J shed 1 base, with 12 bases lying between them. Based on the CDR3 plus reference TRBV28 and TRBJ2-1, the full variable domain is DVKVTQSSRYLVKRTGEKVFLECVQDMDHENMFWYRQDPGLGLRLIYFSYDVKMKEKGDIPEGYSVSREKKERFSLILESASTNQTSMYLCASSLRSGSYNEQFFGPGTRLTVL.

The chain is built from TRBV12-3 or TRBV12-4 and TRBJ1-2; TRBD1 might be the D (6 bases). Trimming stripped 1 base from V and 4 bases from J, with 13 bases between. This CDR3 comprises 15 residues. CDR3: CASSLVTGDTYGYTF. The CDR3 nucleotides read TGTGCCAGCAGTTTAGTTACCGGGGACACCTATGGCTACACCTTC.

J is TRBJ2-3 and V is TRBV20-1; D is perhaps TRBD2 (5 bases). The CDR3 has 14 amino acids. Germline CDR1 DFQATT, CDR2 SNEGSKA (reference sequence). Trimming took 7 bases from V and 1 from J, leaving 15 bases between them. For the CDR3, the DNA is TGCAGTGGAGAGGGCCGGTCGCGCACAGATACGCAGTATTTT. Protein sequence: CSGEGRSRTDTQYF.

CDR3 in DNA: TGTGCCAGCAGAGGACTAGCGGGGGGGCCTAACACCGGGGAGCTGTTTTTT. Translated, it gives CASRGLAGGPNTGELFF. The V gene is TRBV6-6, the J gene TRBJ2-2; 15 bases are shared with TRBD2. The CDR3 spans 17 residues. V dropped 6 bases and J dropped 2; count of bases not matched to a gene: 4. Looked up from germline, CDR1 is MNHNY and CDR2 is SVGAGI (reference sequence).

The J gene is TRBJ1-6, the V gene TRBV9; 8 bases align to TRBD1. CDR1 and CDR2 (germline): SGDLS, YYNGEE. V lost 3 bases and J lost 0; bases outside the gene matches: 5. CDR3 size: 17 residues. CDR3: CASSGRGLSSYNSPLHF. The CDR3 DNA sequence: TGTGCCAGCAGCGGCAGGGGGCTGAGCTCCTATAATTCACCCCTCCACTTT.

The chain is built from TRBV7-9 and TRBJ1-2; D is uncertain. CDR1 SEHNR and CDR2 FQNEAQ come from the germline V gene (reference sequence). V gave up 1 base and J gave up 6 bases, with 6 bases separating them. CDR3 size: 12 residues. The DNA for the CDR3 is TGTGCCAGCAGCTTAGATCTCCATGGCTACACCTTC. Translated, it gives CASSLDLHGYTF.

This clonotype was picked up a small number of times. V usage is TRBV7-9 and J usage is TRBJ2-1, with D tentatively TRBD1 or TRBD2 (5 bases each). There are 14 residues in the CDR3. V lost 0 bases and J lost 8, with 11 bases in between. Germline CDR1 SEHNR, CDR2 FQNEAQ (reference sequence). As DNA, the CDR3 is TGTGCCAGCAGCTTAGCGGGGGACCCGCATGAGCAGTTCTTC. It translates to CASSLAGDPHEQFF.

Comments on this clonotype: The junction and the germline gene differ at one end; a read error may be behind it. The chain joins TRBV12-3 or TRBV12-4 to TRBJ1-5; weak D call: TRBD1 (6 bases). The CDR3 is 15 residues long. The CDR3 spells CACSPPGHPNQPQHF. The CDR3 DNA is TGTGCCTGCAGTCCTCCGGGACACCCTAATCAGCCCCAGCATTTT.

The CDR3 sequence is CASSSAAGTDTQYF. Written as DNA, the CDR3 is TGCGCCAGCAGCTCCGCCGCGGGCACAGATACGCAGTATTTT. This chain links TRBV5-1 with TRBJ2-3; D is unclear. The V gene lost 3 bases and the J gene lost 1 base, with 9 bases spanning the gap. Germline V gene data show CDR1 as SGHRS and CDR2 as YFSETQ. The CDR3 is 14 amino acids.

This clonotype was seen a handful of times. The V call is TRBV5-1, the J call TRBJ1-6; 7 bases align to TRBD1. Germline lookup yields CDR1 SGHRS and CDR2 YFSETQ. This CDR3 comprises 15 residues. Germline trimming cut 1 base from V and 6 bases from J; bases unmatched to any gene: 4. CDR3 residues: CASSLWDRSNSPLHF. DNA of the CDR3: TGCGCCAGCAGCTTGTGGGACAGATCTAATTCACCCCTCCACTTT.

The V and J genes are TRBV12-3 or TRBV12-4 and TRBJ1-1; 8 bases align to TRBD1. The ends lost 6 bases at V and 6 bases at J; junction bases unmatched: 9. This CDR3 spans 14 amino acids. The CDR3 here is CASRLGQGRPEAFF. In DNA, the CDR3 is TGTGCCAGCAGGCTTGGACAGGGTCGCCCTGAAGCTTTCTTT.

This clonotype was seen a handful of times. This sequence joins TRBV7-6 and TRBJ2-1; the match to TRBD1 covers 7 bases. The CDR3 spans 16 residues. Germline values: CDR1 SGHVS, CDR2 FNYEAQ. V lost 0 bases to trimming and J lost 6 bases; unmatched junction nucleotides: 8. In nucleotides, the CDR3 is TGTGCCAGCAGCTTAGCGACAGGGACAGTCTCCAATGAGCAGTTCTTC. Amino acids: CASSLATGTVSNEQFF. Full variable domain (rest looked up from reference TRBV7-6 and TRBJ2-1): GAGVSQSPRYKVTKRGQDVALRCDPISGHVSLYWYRQALGQGPEFLTYFNYEAQQDKSGLPNDRFSAERPEGSISTLTIQRTEQRDSAMYRCASSLATGTVSNEQFFGPGTRLTVL.

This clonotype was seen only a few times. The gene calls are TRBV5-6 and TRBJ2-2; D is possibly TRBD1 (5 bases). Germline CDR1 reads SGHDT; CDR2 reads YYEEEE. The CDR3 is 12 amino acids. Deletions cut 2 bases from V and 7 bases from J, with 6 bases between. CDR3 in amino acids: CASSLGHGELFF. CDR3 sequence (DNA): TGTGCCAGCAGCTTAGGACACGGGGAGCTGTTTTTT.

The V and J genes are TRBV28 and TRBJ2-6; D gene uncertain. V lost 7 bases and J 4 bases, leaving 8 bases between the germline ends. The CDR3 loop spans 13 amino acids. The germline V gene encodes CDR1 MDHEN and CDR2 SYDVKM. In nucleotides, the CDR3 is TGTGCCAGCACCTTAGGCGGGGCCAACGTCCTGACTTTC. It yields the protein CASTLGGANVLTF.

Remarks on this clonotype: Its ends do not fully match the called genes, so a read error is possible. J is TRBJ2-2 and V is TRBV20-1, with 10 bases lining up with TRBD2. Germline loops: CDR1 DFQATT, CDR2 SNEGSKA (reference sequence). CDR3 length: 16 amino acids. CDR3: CSAWRASGGYTRELFF. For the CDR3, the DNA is TGCAGTGCTTGGCGGGCTAGCGGGGGTTACACCCGGGAGCTGTTTTTT.

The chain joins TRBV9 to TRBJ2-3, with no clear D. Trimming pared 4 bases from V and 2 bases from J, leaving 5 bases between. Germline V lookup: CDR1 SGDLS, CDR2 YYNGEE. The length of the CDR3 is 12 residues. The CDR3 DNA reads TGTGCCAGCAGCTCTCTCACAGATACGCAGTATTTT. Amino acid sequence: CASSSLTDTQYF.

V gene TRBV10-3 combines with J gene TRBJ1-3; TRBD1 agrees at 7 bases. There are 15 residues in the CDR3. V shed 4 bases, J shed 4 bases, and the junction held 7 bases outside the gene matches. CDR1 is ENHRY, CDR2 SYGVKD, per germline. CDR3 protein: CAISAGQVIGNTIYF. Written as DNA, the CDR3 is TGTGCCATCAGTGCCGGACAGGTTATCGGAAACACCATATATTTT.

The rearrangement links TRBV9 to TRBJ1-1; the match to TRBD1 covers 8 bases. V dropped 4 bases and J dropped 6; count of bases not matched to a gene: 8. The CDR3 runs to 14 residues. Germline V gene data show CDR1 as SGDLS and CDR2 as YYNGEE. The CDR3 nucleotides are TGTGCCAGCAGCCCAAGGGGCAGGGGGCCTGAAGCTTTCTTT. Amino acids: CASSPRGRGPEAFF.